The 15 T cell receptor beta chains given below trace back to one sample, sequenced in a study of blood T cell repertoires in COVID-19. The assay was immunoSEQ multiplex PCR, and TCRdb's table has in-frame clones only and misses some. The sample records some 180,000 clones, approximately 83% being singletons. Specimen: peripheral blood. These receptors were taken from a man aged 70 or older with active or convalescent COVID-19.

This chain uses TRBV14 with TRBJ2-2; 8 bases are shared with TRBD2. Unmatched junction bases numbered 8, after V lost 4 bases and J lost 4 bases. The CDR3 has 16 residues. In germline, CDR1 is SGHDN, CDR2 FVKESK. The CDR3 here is CASSPWTSFTTGELFF. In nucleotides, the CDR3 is TGTGCCAGCAGCCCCTGGACTAGCTTTACCACCGGGGAGCTGTTTTTT.

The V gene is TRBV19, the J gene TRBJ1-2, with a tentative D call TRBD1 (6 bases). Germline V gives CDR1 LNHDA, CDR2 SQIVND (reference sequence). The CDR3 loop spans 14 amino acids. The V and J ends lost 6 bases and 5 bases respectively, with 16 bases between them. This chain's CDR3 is CASSVTGVRYGYTF. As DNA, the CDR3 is TGTGCCAGTAGCGTGACAGGAGTCCGGTATGGCTACACCTTC.

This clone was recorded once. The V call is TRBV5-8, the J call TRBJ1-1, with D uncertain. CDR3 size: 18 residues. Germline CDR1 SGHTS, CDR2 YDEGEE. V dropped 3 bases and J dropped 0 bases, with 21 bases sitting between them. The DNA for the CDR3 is TGTGCCAGCAGCTCCTTAAAACCCACCAGGAACTTGAACACTGAAGCTTTCTTT. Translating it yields CASSSLKPTRNLNTEAFF.

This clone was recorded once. The CDR3 DNA reads TGTGCCAGCAGTGTGGACAGCGATAGCAATCAGCCCCAGCATTTT. Encoded protein: CASSVDSDSNQPQHF. The chain has TRBV5-4 and TRBJ1-5, with D maybe TRBD1 (6 bases). V was clipped by 5 bases and J by 0 bases, with 12 bases between them. The CDR3 covers 15 residues. Germline lookup yields CDR1 SGHNT and CDR2 YYREEE (reference sequence).

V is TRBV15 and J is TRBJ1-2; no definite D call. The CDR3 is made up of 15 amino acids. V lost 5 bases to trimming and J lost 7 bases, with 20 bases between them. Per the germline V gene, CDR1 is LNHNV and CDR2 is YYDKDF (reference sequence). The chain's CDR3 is CATSPPTRGVGGYTF. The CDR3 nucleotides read TGTGCCACCAGCCCCCCCACCCGCGGGGTTGGTGGCTACACCTTC.

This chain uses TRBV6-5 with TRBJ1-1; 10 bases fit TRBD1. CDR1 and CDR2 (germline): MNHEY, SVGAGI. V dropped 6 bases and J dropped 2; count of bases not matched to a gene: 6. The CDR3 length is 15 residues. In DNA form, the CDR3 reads TGTGCCAGCAGCCGGGGGACAGGGGTTAACACTGAAGCTTTCTTT. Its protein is CASSRGTGVNTEAFF.

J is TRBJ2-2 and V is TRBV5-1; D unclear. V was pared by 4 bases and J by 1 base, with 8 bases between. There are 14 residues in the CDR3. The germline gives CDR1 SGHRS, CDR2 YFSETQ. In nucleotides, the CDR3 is TGCGCCAGCAGCGGAACAGTGAACACCGGGGAGCTGTTTTTT. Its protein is CASSGTVNTGELFF.

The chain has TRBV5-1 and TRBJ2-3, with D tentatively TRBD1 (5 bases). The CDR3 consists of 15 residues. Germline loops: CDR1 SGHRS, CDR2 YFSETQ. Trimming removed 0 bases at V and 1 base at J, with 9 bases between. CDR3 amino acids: CASSLAGLGTDTQYF. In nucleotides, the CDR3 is TGCGCCAGCAGCTTGGCAGGGTTGGGCACAGATACGCAGTATTTT. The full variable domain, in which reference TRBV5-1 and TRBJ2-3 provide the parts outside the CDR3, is KAGVTQTPRYLIKTRGQQVTLSCSPISGHRSVSWYQQTPGQGLQFLFEYFSETQRNKGNFPGRFSGRQFSNSRSEMNVSTLELGDSALYLCASSLAGLGTDTQYFGPGTRLTVL.

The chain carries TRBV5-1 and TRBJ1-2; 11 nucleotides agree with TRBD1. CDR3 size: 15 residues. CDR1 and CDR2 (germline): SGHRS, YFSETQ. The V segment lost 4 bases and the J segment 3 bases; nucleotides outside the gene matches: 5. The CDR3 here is CASSAGTGGDYGYTF. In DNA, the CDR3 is TGCGCCAGCAGCGCAGGGACAGGGGGGGACTATGGCTACACCTTC.

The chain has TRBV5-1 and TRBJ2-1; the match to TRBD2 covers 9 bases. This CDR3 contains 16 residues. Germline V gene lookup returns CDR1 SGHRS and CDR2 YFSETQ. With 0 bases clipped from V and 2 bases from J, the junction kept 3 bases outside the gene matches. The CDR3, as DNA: TGCGCCAGCAGCTTGGATGGCGGGGGGGCCTACAATGAGCAGTTCTTC. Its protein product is CASSLDGGGAYNEQFF. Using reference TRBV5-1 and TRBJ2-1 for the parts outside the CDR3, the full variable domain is KAGVTQTPRYLIKTRGQQVTLSCSPISGHRSVSWYQQTPGQGLQFLFEYFSETQRNKGNFPGRFSGRQFSNSRSEMNVSTLELGDSALYLCASSLDGGGAYNEQFFGPGTRLTVL.

CDR3 nucleotide sequence: TGTGCCAGCTCACCACAGGCGAACAGGGAGTCAGGAAACACCATATATTTT. This sequence encodes CASSPQANRESGNTIYF. The gene calls are TRBV18 and TRBJ1-3, with D tentatively TRBD1 (6 bases). V lost 1 base and J 4 bases, leaving 17 bases between the germline ends. This CDR3 is 17 amino acids long. Germline CDR1 and CDR2: KGHSH and LQKENI.

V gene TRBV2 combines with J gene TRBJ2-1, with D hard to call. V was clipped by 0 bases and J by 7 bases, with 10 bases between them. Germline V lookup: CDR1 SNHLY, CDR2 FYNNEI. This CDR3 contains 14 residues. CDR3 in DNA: TGTGCCAGCAGTGAAGCGAGACTTAGGAATGAGCAGTTCTTC. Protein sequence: CASSEARLRNEQFF. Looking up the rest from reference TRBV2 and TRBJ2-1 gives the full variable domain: EPEVTQTPSHQVTQMGQEVILRCVPISNHLYFYWYRQILGQKVEFLVSFYNNEISEKSEIFDDQFSVERPDGSNFTLKIRSTKLEDSAMYFCASSEARLRNEQFFGPGTRLTVL.

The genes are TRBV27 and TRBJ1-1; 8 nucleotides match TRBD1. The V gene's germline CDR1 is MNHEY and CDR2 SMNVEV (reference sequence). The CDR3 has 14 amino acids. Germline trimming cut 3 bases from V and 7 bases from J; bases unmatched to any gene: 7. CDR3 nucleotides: TGTGCCAGCAGTTTCGGACAGGGAGGTCGTGAAGCTTTCTTT. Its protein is CASSFGQGGREAFF.

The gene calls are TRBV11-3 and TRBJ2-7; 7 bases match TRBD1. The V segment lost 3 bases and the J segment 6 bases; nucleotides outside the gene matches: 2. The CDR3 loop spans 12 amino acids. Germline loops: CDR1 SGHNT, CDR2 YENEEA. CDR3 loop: CASSFSGGEQYF. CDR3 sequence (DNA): TGTGCCAGCAGCTTTTCAGGGGGCGAGCAGTACTTC.

The CDR3 nucleotides read TGCGCCAGCAGCCAACGACCACACGCAGGAGGTGAAAAACTGTTTTTT. Its protein product is CASSQRPHAGGEKLFF. The V call is TRBV4-3, the J call TRBJ1-4, with D hard to call. The CDR3 is 16 amino acids. Germline values: CDR1 LGHNA, CDR2 YSLEER. Trimming removed 2 bases at V and 7 bases at J, with 17 bases between.